A single sample gave rise to the 5 T cell receptor beta chains below, sequenced in a study of T cells in Graves' hyperthyroidism and ophthalmopathy. Amplification targeted TCR beta CDR3 regions from RNA transcripts. HTBI primers were the set used in a first-round RT-PCR of the TCR CDR3. TCRdb called the multiplex PCR reads again in MiXCR, with one record for every CDR3 protein. The data contain nearly 600,000 distinct CDR3 sequences, 13% to 15% of them singletons. The sequencing input was blood. The source of these receptors is a woman younger than 30 with Graves' ophthalmopathy.

This clonotype was seen repeatedly, ten times or more. This CDR3 is CASSLSPPQVSHNNEQFF. CDR3 coding DNA: TGTGCCAGCAGCTTATCCCCGCCTCAGGTATCCCACAACAATGAGCAGTTCTTC. The V and J genes are TRBV7-2 and TRBJ2-1; D not resolved. The V gene's germline CDR1 is SGHTA and CDR2 FQGNSA. V lost 2 bases and J 5 bases, leaving 22 bases between the germline ends. The CDR3 runs to 18 residues. The whole variable domain, filled in from reference TRBV7-2 and TRBJ2-1, reads GAGVSQSPSNKVTEKGKDVELRCDPISGHTALYWYRQSLGQGLEFLIYFQGNSAPDKSGLPSDRFSAERTGGSVSTLTIQRTQQEDSAVYLCASSLSPPQVSHNNEQFFGPGTRLTVL.

This clonotype was counted at least ten times. V gene TRBV12-3 or TRBV12-4 combines with J gene TRBJ2-2; perhaps TRBD2 as D (7 bases). V was cut by 7 bases and J by 7 bases, with 19 bases left in between. This CDR3 is 15 amino acids long. DNA of the CDR3: TGTGCCAGCAAGACATCGGGGGGCTGGGGCGGGGAGCTGTTTTTT. This gives the protein CASKTSGGWGGELFF.

This clonotype was found many times. The V call is TRBV7-3, the J call TRBJ1-1; TRBD1 is a possible D gene (5 bases). CDR1 and CDR2 from the germline V gene are SGHTA and FQGTGA. The V and J ends lost 1 base and 0 bases respectively, with 12 bases between them. The CDR3 is 16 amino acids. The CDR3 DNA reads TGTGCCAGCAGCTTAATTTGGCAGGGCGTGAACACTGAAGCTTTCTTT. It encodes CASSLIWQGVNTEAFF.

In its sample, this clonotype was seen many times. This chain connects TRBV6-1 to TRBJ1-4, with D perhaps matching TRBD1 (6 bases). CDR3 length equals 13 residues. The V gene lost 6 bases and the J gene lost 5 bases, with 10 bases spanning the gap. The V gene's germline CDR1 is MNHNS and CDR2 SASEGT. The CDR3, as DNA: TGTGCCAGCAGCGGACAGACAAATGAAAAACTGTTTTTT. Translating it yields CASSGQTNEKLFF.

This clonotype has ten or more counts. V and J are TRBV7-9 and TRBJ2-2; TRBD2 matches at 13 bases. Germline trimming cut 4 bases from V and 4 bases from J; bases unmatched to any gene: 3. CDR1 SEHNR and CDR2 FQNEAQ come from the germline V gene (reference sequence). The CDR3 sequence is 16 residues long. Written as DNA, the CDR3 is TGTGCCAGCAGCTCATGGACTAGCGGGAGCACCGGGGAGCTGTTTTTT. It translates to CASSSWTSGSTGELFF. Variable domain in full (rest from reference TRBV7-9 and TRBJ2-2): DTGVSQNPRHKITKRGQNVTFRCDPISEHNRLYWYRQTLGQGPEFLTYFQNEAQLEKSRLLSDRFSAERPKGSFSTLEIQRTEQGDSAMYLCASSSWTSGSTGELFFGEGSRLTVL.